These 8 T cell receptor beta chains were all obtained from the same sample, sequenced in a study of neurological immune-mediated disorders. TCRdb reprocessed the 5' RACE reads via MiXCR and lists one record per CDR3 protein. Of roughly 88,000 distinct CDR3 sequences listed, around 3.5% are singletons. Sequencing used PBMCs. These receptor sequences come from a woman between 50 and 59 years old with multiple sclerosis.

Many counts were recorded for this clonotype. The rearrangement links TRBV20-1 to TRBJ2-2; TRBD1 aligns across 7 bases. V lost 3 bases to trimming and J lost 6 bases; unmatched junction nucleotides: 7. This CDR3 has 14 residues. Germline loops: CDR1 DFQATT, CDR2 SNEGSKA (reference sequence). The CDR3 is CSARKYRGAGELFF. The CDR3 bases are TGCAGTGCTAGGAAATACAGGGGAGCCGGGGAGCTGTTTTTT.

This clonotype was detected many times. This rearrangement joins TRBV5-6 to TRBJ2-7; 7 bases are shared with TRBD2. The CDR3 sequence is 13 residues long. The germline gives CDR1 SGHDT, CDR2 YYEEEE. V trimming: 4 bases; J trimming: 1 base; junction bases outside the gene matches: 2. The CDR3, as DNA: TGTGCCAGCAGCACCGGGGGGTCCTACGAGCAGTACTTC. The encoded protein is CASSTGGSYEQYF.

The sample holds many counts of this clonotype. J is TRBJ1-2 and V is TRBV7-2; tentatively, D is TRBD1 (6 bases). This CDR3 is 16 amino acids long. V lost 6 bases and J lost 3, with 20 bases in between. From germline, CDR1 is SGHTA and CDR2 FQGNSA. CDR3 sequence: CASRSRTRDTYYGYTF. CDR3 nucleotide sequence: TGTGCCAGCAGATCGCGAACCCGGGACACCTACTATGGCTACACCTTC. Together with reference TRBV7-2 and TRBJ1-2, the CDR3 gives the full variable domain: GAGVSQSPSNKVTEKGKDVELRCDPISGHTALYWYRQSLGQGLEFLIYFQGNSAPDKSGLPSDRFSAERTGGSVSTLTIQRTQQEDSAVYLCASRSRTRDTYYGYTFGSGTRLTVV.

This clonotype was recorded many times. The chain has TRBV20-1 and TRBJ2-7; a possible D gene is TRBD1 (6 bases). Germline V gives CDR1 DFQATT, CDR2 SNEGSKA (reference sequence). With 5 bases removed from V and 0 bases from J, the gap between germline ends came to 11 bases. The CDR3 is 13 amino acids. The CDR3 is CSAPMDSSYEQYF. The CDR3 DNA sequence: TGCAGTGCTCCAATGGACAGCTCCTACGAGCAGTACTTC.

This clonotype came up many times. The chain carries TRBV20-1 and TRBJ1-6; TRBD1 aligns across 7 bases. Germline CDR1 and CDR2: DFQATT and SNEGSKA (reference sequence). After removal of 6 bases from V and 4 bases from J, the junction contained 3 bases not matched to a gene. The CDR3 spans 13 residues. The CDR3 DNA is TGCAGTGCGCCGGGACAGTATAATTCACCCCTCCACTTT. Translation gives CSAPGQYNSPLHF.

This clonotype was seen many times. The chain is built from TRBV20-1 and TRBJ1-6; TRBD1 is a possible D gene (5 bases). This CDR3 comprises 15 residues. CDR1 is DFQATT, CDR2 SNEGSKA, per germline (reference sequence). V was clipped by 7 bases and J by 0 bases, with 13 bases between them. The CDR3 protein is CSVTDSSSYNSPLHF. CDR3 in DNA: TGCAGTGTTACAGACAGTAGCTCCTATAATTCACCCCTCCACTTT.

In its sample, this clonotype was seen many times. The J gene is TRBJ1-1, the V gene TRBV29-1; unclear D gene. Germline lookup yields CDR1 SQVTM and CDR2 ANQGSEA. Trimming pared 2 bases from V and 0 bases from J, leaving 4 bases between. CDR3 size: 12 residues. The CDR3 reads CSVERMNTEAFF. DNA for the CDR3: TGCAGCGTTGAAAGGATGAACACTGAAGCTTTCTTT.

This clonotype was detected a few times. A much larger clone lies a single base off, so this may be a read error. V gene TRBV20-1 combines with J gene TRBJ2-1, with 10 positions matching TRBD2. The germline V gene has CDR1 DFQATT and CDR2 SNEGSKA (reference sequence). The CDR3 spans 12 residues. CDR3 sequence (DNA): TGCAGCCAGAGCGGGGGGGCCCATGCGCAGTTCTTC. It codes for CSQSGGAHAQFF.